The present T cell receptor (beta chain) was sequenced within a study of cytomegalovirus exposure and HLA in healthy donors. Whole-study findings and limits: Information on immune exposure was restricted to one variable (CMV serostatus). The study carried out a later analysis of TCR beta sequences. It associated approximately 17,000 of them with specific HLA alleles at a false discovery rate of 0.05. A missense DCLRE1C variant was associated with V- and J-gene trimming of TCR beta chains in a later analysis, and an independent cohort replicated the association.

Note on this clone: Its antigen is as yet unknown.

Germline V gene sequence: CDR1 SGHRS, CDR2 YFSETQ. The length of the CDR3 is 16 residues. V lost 2 bases to trimming and J lost 0 bases, with 12 bases between them. Amplification used 60 Vbeta primers and 13 Jbeta primers. Per the authors' pipeline: About 10 million shared chains were among the approximately 82 million unique TCR beta chains that a later analysis counted. Repertoires were generated with immunoSEQ multiplex PCR, while TCRdb's copy carries only in-frame clones and drops some. Clone size and the V and J calls come from that table; the DNA yielded D and trimming. The sample includes 120,000 to 150,000 clones, around four fifths of them seen just once.

The V and J genes are TRBV5-1 and TRBJ2-1; unclear D gene. What was sequenced was PBMCs. The origin of this receptor is a man aged 25-45 years in good health and CMV-seronegative. CDR3 in amino acids: CASSFRTPSSYNEQFF. CDR3 nucleotides: TGCGCCAGCAGCTTCCGAACCCCGAGCTCCTACAATGAGCAGTTCTTC.